Following are 19 T cell receptor beta chains from one sample sequenced in a study of cytomegalovirus exposure and HLA in healthy donors. The PCR contained 60 Vbeta and 13 Jbeta primers. Sequenced by immunoSEQ multiplex PCR; TCRdb stores in-frame clones only, minus some. The sample lists around 130,000 clones, 83% occurring once. Sequencing was done on a sample of PBMCs. The receptor set was obtained from a girl aged 2 to 10 in good health and CMV-seronegative.

Comment on this clone: The germline gene is not matched at one end of the junction; a read error may be the cause. The rearrangement links TRBV10-3 to TRBJ2-7; perhaps TRBD2 as D (6 bases). The germline V gene has CDR1 ENHRY and CDR2 SYGVKD. The CDR3 has 12 residues. The CDR3 protein is CAISGSGMPVDF. The CDR3 DNA follows: TGTGCCATCAGCGGGAGTGGGATGCCCGTAGACTTC.

The V call is TRBV4-3, the J call TRBJ2-1, with 9 nucleotides matching TRBD2. The CDR3 has 16 amino acids. V lost 0 bases, J lost 2 bases, and 2 bases stayed unmatched. Per the germline V gene, CDR1 is LGHNA and CDR2 is YSLEER. The CDR3 loop reads CASSQEASGAYNEQFF. The CDR3 DNA reads as TGCGCCAGCAGCCAAGAGGCTAGCGGGGCCTACAATGAGCAGTTCTTC.

Only one count was recorded for this clone. The genes are TRBV13 and TRBJ2-1; weak D call: TRBD1 (7 bases). The CDR3 is made up of 16 amino acids. Trimming cost V 5 bases and J 4 bases, with 18 bases left between them. Per the germline V gene, CDR1 is PRHDT and CDR2 is FYEKMQ (reference sequence). The CDR3 loop is CASSRISGGSYNEQFF. In DNA, the CDR3 is TGTGCCAGCAGCCGAATTTCAGGGGGGAGTTACAATGAGCAGTTCTTC.

The chain recombines TRBV5-1 with TRBJ2-2; D remains unclear. Per the germline V gene, CDR1 is SGHRS and CDR2 is YFSETQ. The V end was cut by 0 bases, the J end by 4 bases, with 16 bases between. The CDR3 length is 17 residues. The CDR3 coding sequence is TGCGCCAGCAGCTTGGCATCGGCAGGCCAAGGCACCGGGGAGCTGTTTTTT. The encoded protein is CASSLASAGQGTGELFF.

The chain carries TRBV18 and TRBJ2-7; TRBD1 matches 11 bases. The CDR3 has 15 residues. In germline, CDR1 is KGHSH, CDR2 LQKENI. V lost 1 base and J lost 3; bases outside the gene matches: 2. CDR3 region: CASSPRTGGLYEQYF. The DNA of the CDR3 is TGTGCCAGCTCACCACGGACAGGGGGCCTCTACGAGCAGTACTTC.

V usage is TRBV29-1 and J usage is TRBJ2-1; 7 bases are shared with TRBD1. With 7 bases clipped from V and 6 bases from J, the junction kept 12 bases outside the gene matches. This CDR3 is 14 amino acids long. CDR1 SQVTM and CDR2 ANQGSEA come from the germline V gene. CDR3 protein: CSALTGTEGNEQFF. The CDR3 DNA reads as TGCAGCGCCCTAACTGGGACAGAGGGCAATGAGCAGTTCTTC.

V is TRBV11-2 and J is TRBJ2-1; 7 bases are shared with TRBD2. The CDR3 loop spans 12 amino acids. The germline V gene encodes CDR1 SGHAT and CDR2 FQNNGV. V lost 5 bases, J lost 9 bases, and 4 bases stayed unmatched. As DNA, the CDR3 is TGTGCCAGCAGCCCTCGGGGGGTTGAGCAGTTCTTC. Protein sequence: CASSPRGVEQFF.

The gene calls are TRBV4-1 and TRBJ2-5; possible D gene TRBD1, 6 bases. The J call may be incorrect, as the DNA end agrees better with TRBJ2-7. Per the germline V gene, CDR1 is MGHRA and CDR2 is YSYEKL. This CDR3 contains 16 residues. CDR3 in amino acids: CASSQDMRQGSYEQYF. Here the CDR3 DNA reads TGCGCCAGCAGCCAAGATATGCGGCAGGGGTCCTACGAGCAGTACTTC.

The genes are TRBV4-1 and TRBJ2-7; TRBD2 matches 9 bases. The germline V gene has CDR1 MGHRA and CDR2 YSYEKL. V lost 0 bases to trimming and J lost 1 base; unmatched junction nucleotides: 4. The CDR3 runs 16 residues. CDR3 sequence: CASSQDPSGGSYEQYF. As DNA, the CDR3 is TGCGCCAGCAGCCAAGATCCCAGCGGGGGGTCCTACGAGCAGTACTTC.

This chain uses TRBV30 with TRBJ1-5; 8 bases agree with TRBD1. V dropped 3 bases and J dropped 2; count of bases not matched to a gene: 6. Germline V gene data show CDR1 as GTSNPN and CDR2 as SVGIG (reference sequence). CDR3 length: 15 residues. CDR3 sequence (DNA): TGTGCCTGGAGGAGAGACAGGGGAGGCAATCAGCCCCAGCATTTT. It translates to CAWRRDRGGNQPQHF.

The rearrangement joins TRBV5-1 to TRBJ2-7; D is perhaps TRBD1 (6 bases). Germline-derived CDR1 and CDR2 are SGHRS and YFSETQ. Trimming stripped 2 bases from V and 6 bases from J, with 12 bases between. The CDR3 runs 13 residues. CDR3: CASSLLQGSEQYF. The CDR3 DNA sequence: TGCGCCAGCAGCTTACTACAGGGTTCCGAGCAGTACTTC.

CDR3 nucleotide sequence: TGTGCCAGCAGGCCCCTCCCCGGAACAGGGGATTGGTATGGCTACACCTTC. Its translation: CASRPLPGTGDWYGYTF. This chain connects TRBV28 to TRBJ1-2; 7 positions agree with TRBD1. Germline CDR1 reads MDHEN; CDR2 reads SYDVKM. V was pared by 6 bases and J by 5 bases, with 18 bases of the junction left unmatched. The CDR3 loop spans 17 amino acids.

V usage is TRBV7-9 and J usage is TRBJ2-7, with D tentatively TRBD1 (6 bases). There are 15 residues in the CDR3. Deletions cut 0 bases from V and 0 bases from J, with 9 bases between. From germline, CDR1 is SEHNR and CDR2 FQNEAQ (reference sequence). This CDR3 reads CASSLAPGHSYEQYF. DNA of the CDR3: TGTGCCAGCAGCTTAGCCCCGGGACACTCCTACGAGCAGTACTTC.

V and J are TRBV5-1 and TRBJ2-3; TRBD2 agrees at 11 bases. Germline V lookup: CDR1 SGHRS, CDR2 YFSETQ. With 4 bases clipped from V and 5 bases from J, the junction kept 6 bases outside the gene matches. This CDR3 is built from 15 residues. In DNA, the CDR3 is TGCGCCAGCAGCCTGACTAGCGGGAATGTAGATACGCAGTATTTT. Its protein is CASSLTSGNVDTQYF.

The chain employs TRBV6-5 and TRBJ2-5, with 11 bases matching TRBD1. Trimming took 4 bases from V and 3 from J; bases not matched to a gene: 7. Germline CDR1 is MNHEY and CDR2 is SVGAGI. The CDR3 has 16 residues. As DNA, the CDR3 is TGTGCCAGCAGTTTGGGGCCGGGACAGGGGGAAGAGACCCAGTACTTC. Residues: CASSLGPGQGEETQYF.

This clone was seen more than once but under ten times. The chain employs TRBV6-7 and TRBJ2-3; 14 bases map to TRBD2. TRBV6-7 is placed among ORFs of uncertain function. The ends lost 6 bases at V and 5 bases at J; junction bases unmatched: 4. The length of the CDR3 is 15 residues. CDR3 residues: CASSPGLAGEDTQYF. The CDR3 DNA reads as TGTGCCAGCAGCCCGGGACTAGCGGGGGAAGATACGCAGTATTTT.

This clone showed up just once. The V gene is TRBV7-2, the J gene TRBJ1-6; D is uncertain. CDR3 length: 18 amino acids. Trimming left V 5 bases short and J 9 bases short, with 26 bases between. In germline, CDR1 is SGHTA, CDR2 FQGNSA. The CDR3 bases are TGTGCCAGCAGCCCCGTAGTAACCCGGGTAGCGGGAATTTCACCCCTCCACTTT. Its protein product is CASSPVVTRVAGISPLHF.

The V gene is TRBV5-4, the J gene TRBJ2-5, with 7 bases lining up with TRBD1. The V gene end was trimmed by 2 bases and the J gene end by 5 bases; junction bases not matched to a gene: 6. The CDR3 runs to 14 residues. Germline V gives CDR1 SGHNT, CDR2 YYREEE (reference sequence). The CDR3 DNA reads as TGTGCCAGCAGCTTCTACAGGGGTGATGAGACCCAGTACTTC. This gives the protein CASSFYRGDETQYF.

This clone was picked up a small number of times. J is TRBJ2-7 and V is TRBV4-3; 11 bases align to TRBD1. This CDR3 region has 16 residues. Germline assignment: CDR1 LGHNA and CDR2 YSLEER. V dropped 0 bases and J dropped 2; count of bases not matched to a gene: 3. The CDR3 loop is CASSQDTGQGAYEQYF. The CDR3, as DNA: TGCGCCAGCAGCCAAGATACGGGACAGGGGGCCTACGAGCAGTACTTC.